This is a list of T cell receptor beta chains from one sample in a study of cytomegalovirus exposure and HLA in healthy donors. TCRdb keeps only in-frame clones here, not all; method: immunoSEQ multiplex PCR. The sample yields some 130,000 clones, about 78% seen once. The sample was PBMCs. The receptors shown here come from a female donor in good health and CMV-seronegative. Both conserved end residues are part of each CDR3. The order of the fields is clone size, D gene, V gene, J gene, CDR3 DNA, CDR3 protein. The D gene is left open where the match is weak. Clone size appears in some rows only: once, few, many, or a class for an expanded clone.

abundance: .; d_gene: .; v_gene: TRBV28; j_gene: TRBJ1-6; CDR3nt: TGTGCCAGCAGTGATAAAAAGAGGGAGTGGCATTCACCCCTCCACTTT; CDR3aa: CASSDKKREWHSPLHF
abundance: .; d_gene: .; v_gene: TRBV4-3; j_gene: TRBJ2-3; CDR3nt: TGCGCCAGCAGCCAAGAATGGAGCGGAGGGGGCACAGATACGCAGTATTTT; CDR3aa: CASSQEWSGGGTDTQYF
abundance: .; d_gene: TRBD1; v_gene: TRBV7-3; j_gene: TRBJ1-1; CDR3nt: TGTGCCAGCAGCTTGACAGGGGGTATGAACACTGAAGCTTTCTTT; CDR3aa: CASSLTGGMNTEAFF
abundance: .; d_gene: TRBD1; v_gene: TRBV6-1; j_gene: TRBJ1-4; CDR3nt: TGTGCCAGCAGTGATGGAGGGACAGAAGCCCTTAATGAAAAACTGTTTTTT; CDR3aa: CASSDGGTEALNEKLFF
abundance: .; d_gene: .; v_gene: TRBV5-1; j_gene: TRBJ1-1; CDR3nt: TGCGCCAGCAGCTTGAGGGGGGGTGGCACTGAAGCTTTCTTT; CDR3aa: CASSLRGGGTEAFF
abundance: few; d_gene: TRBD1; v_gene: TRBV4-2; j_gene: TRBJ1-1; CDR3nt: TGTGCCAGCAGCCAAGACGGGACAGGGAGGGACACTGAAGCTTTCTTT; CDR3aa: CASSQDGTGRDTEAFF
abundance: once; d_gene: .; v_gene: TRBV5-1; j_gene: TRBJ2-7; CDR3nt: TGCGCCAGCAGCCCCTGGGACTGGGGGGACGAGCAGTACTTC; CDR3aa: CASSPWDWGDEQYF
abundance: .; d_gene: TRBD2; v_gene: TRBV28; j_gene: TRBJ2-7; CDR3nt: TGTGCCAGCGGGGGACTAGCGGGAGGAGAAGGCGAGCAGTACTTC; CDR3aa: CASGGLAGGEGEQYF
abundance: .; d_gene: TRBD1; v_gene: TRBV7-6; j_gene: TRBJ2-7; CDR3nt: TGTGCCAGCAGCTTAGTTAGGCTCCCCGGGACAGGGGACTACGAGCAGTACTTC; CDR3aa: CASSLVRLPGTGDYEQYF
abundance: .; d_gene: TRBD2; v_gene: TRBV10-3; j_gene: TRBJ2-7; CDR3nt: TGTGCCATCAGTGAGCCAGGACTAGCTCCCTACGAGCAGTACTTC; CDR3aa: CAISEPGLAPYEQYF
abundance: .; d_gene: TRBD1; v_gene: TRBV19; j_gene: TRBJ1-5; CDR3nt: TGTGCCAGTAGTTCCCAGGCAGGGGGCGGTCAGCCCCAGCATTTT; CDR3aa: CASSSQAGGGQPQHF
abundance: .; d_gene: .; v_gene: TRBV27; j_gene: TRBJ1-2; CDR3nt: TGTGCCAGCAGAAACGGCCCGGGCTATGGCTACACCTTC; CDR3aa: CASRNGPGYGYTF
abundance: .; d_gene: .; v_gene: TRBV5-1; j_gene: TRBJ2-1; CDR3nt: TGCGCCAGCAGTGGTCTAGCACGCGCCGATGAGCAGTTCTTC; CDR3aa: CASSGLARADEQFF
abundance: .; d_gene: TRBD1; v_gene: TRBV29-1; j_gene: TRBJ2-1; CDR3nt: TGCAGCTCGACAGGGGGCTTGGATGAGCAGTTCTTC; CDR3aa: CSSTGGLDEQFF
abundance: few; d_gene: TRBD1; v_gene: TRBV9; j_gene: TRBJ1-2; CDR3nt: TGTGCCAGCAGCGCCGGGACAGCTAACTATGGCTACACCTTC; CDR3aa: CASSAGTANYGYTF
abundance: .; d_gene: .; v_gene: TRBV6-5; j_gene: TRBJ1-2; CDR3nt: TGTGCCACCTTGGTCGCGGGCTCGAACTATGGCTACACCTTC; CDR3aa: CATLVAGSNYGYTF
abundance: .; d_gene: .; v_gene: TRBV7-3; j_gene: TRBJ2-2; CDR3nt: TGTGCCAGCAGCTTAACTGGGCAGTCGAACACCGGGGAGCTGTTTTTT; CDR3aa: CASSLTGQSNTGELFF
abundance: .; d_gene: .; v_gene: TRBV4-1; j_gene: TRBJ2-1; CDR3nt: TGCGCCAGCAGCGAGAGCTCCACCTACAATGAGCAGTTCTTC; CDR3aa: CASSESSTYNEQFF
abundance: .; d_gene: TRBD1; v_gene: TRBV28; j_gene: TRBJ1-2; CDR3nt: TGTGCCAGCAGTTCCGGACAGGGGTGGGATGGCTACACCTTC; CDR3aa: CASSSGQGWDGYTF
abundance: .; d_gene: .; v_gene: TRBV28; j_gene: TRBJ1-1; CDR3nt: TGTGCCAGCAGTTTGGCAGGGGAGTTTGAAGCTTTCTTT; CDR3aa: CASSLAGEFEAFF
abundance: .; d_gene: .; v_gene: TRBV11-2; j_gene: TRBJ2-7; CDR3nt: TGTGCCAGCAGCTTAGCTGCCTACGAGCAGTACTTC; CDR3aa: CASSLAAYEQYF
abundance: medium-sized; d_gene: .; v_gene: TRBV7-2; j_gene: TRBJ2-3; CDR3nt: TGTGCCAGCAGCCGCGACACAGATACGCAGTATTTT; CDR3aa: CASSRDTDTQYF
abundance: .; d_gene: .; v_gene: TRBV6-5; j_gene: TRBJ1-2; CDR3nt: TGTGCCAGCAGTTACGTAGGACGGAGGGGCTACACCTTC; CDR3aa: CASSYVGRRGYTF
abundance: .; d_gene: .; v_gene: TRBV19; j_gene: TRBJ2-7; CDR3nt: TGTGCCAGTAGTACCTCCGGGAGTTCCTACGAGCAGTACTTC; CDR3aa: CASSTSGSSYEQYF
abundance: .; d_gene: .; v_gene: TRBV7-8; j_gene: TRBJ1-2; CDR3nt: TGTGCCAGCAGCCCCGGGGTGTCCTTTGGGGGCTACACCTTC; CDR3aa: CASSPGVSFGGYTF
abundance: .; d_gene: TRBD1; v_gene: TRBV10-3; j_gene: TRBJ1-1; CDR3nt: TGTGCCATCAGCCATCAGAGGGACAGGGTTGGGTCGGCTGAAGCTTTCTTT; CDR3aa: CAISHQRDRVGSAEAFF
abundance: .; d_gene: .; v_gene: TRBV2; j_gene: TRBJ2-2; CDR3nt: TGTGCCAGCACCGCGAACACCGGGGAGCTGTTTTTT; CDR3aa: CASTANTGELFF
abundance: .; d_gene: TRBD2; v_gene: TRBV5-8; j_gene: TRBJ2-7; CDR3nt: TGTGCCAGCAGCCGGAGGGGACTAGCCGACGAGCAGTACTTC; CDR3aa: CASSRRGLADEQYF
abundance: few; d_gene: TRBD1; v_gene: TRBV6-1; j_gene: TRBJ2-7; CDR3nt: TGTGCCAGCAGTGAAGGATATTTAGGGACAGGGTCATATATCGACGAGCAGTACTTC; CDR3aa: CASSEGYLGTGSYIDEQYF
abundance: once; d_gene: TRBD2; v_gene: TRBV27; j_gene: TRBJ2-7; CDR3nt: TGTGCCAGCACCGGAACTTCGGGACTAAACTACGAGCAGTACTTC; CDR3aa: CASTGTSGLNYEQYF
abundance: few; d_gene: .; v_gene: TRBV19; j_gene: TRBJ2-2; CDR3nt: TGTGCCAGTAGTATCGTTACTTTCGATAGGGAGCTGTTTTTT; CDR3aa: CASSIVTFDRELFF
abundance: .; d_gene: .; v_gene: TRBV6-5; j_gene: TRBJ1-2; CDR3nt: TGTGCCAGCCTAGGAGGAAACTATGGCTACACCTTC; CDR3aa: CASLGGNYGYTF
abundance: .; d_gene: TRBD2; v_gene: TRBV6-5; j_gene: TRBJ2-7; CDR3nt: TGTGCCAGCAGTTATGCCCTAGCGGGCACCTACGAGCAGTACTTC; CDR3aa: CASSYALAGTYEQYF
abundance: few; d_gene: .; v_gene: TRBV28; j_gene: TRBJ1-2; CDR3nt: TGTGCCAGCAGTCTCAATACAGATGGCTACACCTTC; CDR3aa: CASSLNTDGYTF
abundance: .; d_gene: .; v_gene: TRBV7-2; j_gene: TRBJ2-7; CDR3nt: TGTGCCAGCAGCTTATCTGACGAGCAGTACTTC; CDR3aa: CASSLSDEQYF
abundance: .; d_gene: TRBD2; v_gene: TRBV18; j_gene: TRBJ2-5; CDR3nt: TGTGCCAGCTCACCAGGACTAGCGGGAGGGCCGACGAGGCAAGAGACCCAGTACTTC; CDR3aa: CASSPGLAGGPTRQETQYF
abundance: .; d_gene: TRBD1; v_gene: TRBV7-9; j_gene: TRBJ1-2; CDR3nt: TGTGCCAGCAGCTTATGGGACAGTACTAACTATGGCTACACCTTC; CDR3aa: CASSLWDSTNYGYTF
abundance: .; d_gene: TRBD1; v_gene: TRBV30; j_gene: TRBJ1-3; CDR3nt: TGTGCCTCGGGACAGCCTGGAAACACCATATATTTT; CDR3aa: CASGQPGNTIYF
abundance: .; d_gene: .; v_gene: TRBV7-3; j_gene: TRBJ1-1; CDR3nt: TGTGCCAGCAGCTTAACGGGGGGGCACACTGAAGCTTTCTTT; CDR3aa: CASSLTGGHTEAFF
abundance: once; d_gene: .; v_gene: TRBV28; j_gene: TRBJ1-3; CDR3nt: TGTGCCAGCGGGGCTCTTGGAAACACCATATATTTT; CDR3aa: CASGALGNTIYF
abundance: once; d_gene: .; v_gene: TRBV2; j_gene: TRBJ1-1; CDR3nt: TGTGCCAGCAGGCCAGATATGAACACTGAAGCTTTCTTT; CDR3aa: CASRPDMNTEAFF
abundance: once; d_gene: TRBD1; v_gene: TRBV4-1; j_gene: TRBJ2-1; CDR3nt: TGCGCCAGCAGCCTAGGGGGCGCCTCCTACAATGAGCAGTTCTTC; CDR3aa: CASSLGGASYNEQFF
abundance: .; d_gene: TRBD1; v_gene: TRBV28; j_gene: TRBJ1-1; CDR3nt: TGTGCCAGCAGTTTAGGTGGACAGGGTAGCACTGAAGCTTTCTTT; CDR3aa: CASSLGGQGSTEAFF
abundance: .; d_gene: .; v_gene: TRBV2; j_gene: TRBJ1-6; CDR3nt: TGTGCCAGCAGTGACCGGACAGATGATTCACCCCTCCACTTT; CDR3aa: CASSDRTDDSPLHF
abundance: .; d_gene: TRBD2; v_gene: TRBV5-4; j_gene: TRBJ2-1; CDR3nt: TGTGCCAGCCCGTCACTAGCGGGAGTTTACAATGAGCAGTTCTTC; CDR3aa: CASPSLAGVYNEQFF
abundance: .; d_gene: TRBD1; v_gene: TRBV7-2; j_gene: TRBJ1-1; CDR3nt: TGTGCCAGCAGCTTAAGGGACAGGGTGAACACTGAAGCTTTCTTT; CDR3aa: CASSLRDRVNTEAFF
abundance: .; d_gene: TRBD2; v_gene: TRBV6-5; j_gene: TRBJ2-1; CDR3nt: TGTGCCAGCAGAGGGAGGGTCAATGAGCAGTTCTTC; CDR3aa: CASRGRVNEQFF